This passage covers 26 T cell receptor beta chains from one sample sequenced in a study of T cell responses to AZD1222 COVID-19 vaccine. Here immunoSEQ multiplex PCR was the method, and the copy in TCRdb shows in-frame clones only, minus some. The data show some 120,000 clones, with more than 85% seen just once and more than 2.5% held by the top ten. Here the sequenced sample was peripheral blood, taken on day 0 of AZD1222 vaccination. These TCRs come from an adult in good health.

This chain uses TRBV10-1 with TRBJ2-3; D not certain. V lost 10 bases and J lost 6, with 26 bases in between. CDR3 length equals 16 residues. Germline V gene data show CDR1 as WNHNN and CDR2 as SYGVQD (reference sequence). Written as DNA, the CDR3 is TGCGCCACCTTGGACGGAGTAGCATTCTCTCCGGATACGCAGTATTTT. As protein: CATLDGVAFSPDTQYF.

CDR3 loop: CASSPRRQGQNTEAFF. The CDR3 region has the DNA TGTGCCAGCTCACCACGGCGACAGGGACAGAACACTGAAGCTTTCTTT. V is TRBV18 and J is TRBJ1-1; 7 nucleotides agree with TRBD1. Looked up from germline, CDR1 is KGHSH and CDR2 is LQKENI. Trimming took 1 base from V and 1 from J; bases not matched to a gene: 6. This CDR3 contains 16 residues.

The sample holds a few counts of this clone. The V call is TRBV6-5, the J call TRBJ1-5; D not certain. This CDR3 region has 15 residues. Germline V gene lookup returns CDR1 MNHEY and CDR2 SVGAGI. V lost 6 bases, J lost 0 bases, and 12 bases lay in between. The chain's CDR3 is CASRRARYSNQPQHF. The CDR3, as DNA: TGTGCCAGCAGAAGGGCTCGGTATAGCAATCAGCCCCAGCATTTT.

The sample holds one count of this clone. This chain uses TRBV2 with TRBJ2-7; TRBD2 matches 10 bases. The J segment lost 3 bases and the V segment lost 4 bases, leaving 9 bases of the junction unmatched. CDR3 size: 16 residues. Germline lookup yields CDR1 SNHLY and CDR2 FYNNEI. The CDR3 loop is CASSARLAGYFYEQYF. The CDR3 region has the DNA TGTGCCAGCAGTGCGAGACTAGCGGGTTACTTCTACGAGCAGTACTTC.

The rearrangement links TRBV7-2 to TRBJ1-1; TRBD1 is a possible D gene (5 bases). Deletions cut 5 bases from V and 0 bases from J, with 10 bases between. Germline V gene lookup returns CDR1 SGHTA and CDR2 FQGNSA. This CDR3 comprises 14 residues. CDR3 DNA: TGTGCCAGCAGCCTCGAGGGGCTGAACACTGAAGCTTTCTTT. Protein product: CASSLEGLNTEAFF.

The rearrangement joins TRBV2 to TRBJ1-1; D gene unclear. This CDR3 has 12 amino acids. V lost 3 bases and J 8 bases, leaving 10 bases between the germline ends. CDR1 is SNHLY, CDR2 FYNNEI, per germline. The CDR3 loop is CASSETVVEAFF. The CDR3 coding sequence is TGTGCCAGCAGTGAGACGGTGGTAGAAGCTTTCTTT.

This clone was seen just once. DNA for the CDR3: TGCAGCGGTCACGCGGGCAATTACAATGAGCAGTTCTTC. This codes for CSGHAGNYNEQFF. The chain employs TRBV29-1 and TRBJ2-1, with a possible D match to TRBD2 (5 bases). The CDR3 has 13 residues. Germline CDR1 and CDR2: SQVTM and ANQGSEA. The ends were cut back, 7 bases at V and 4 bases at J, with 14 bases in the middle.

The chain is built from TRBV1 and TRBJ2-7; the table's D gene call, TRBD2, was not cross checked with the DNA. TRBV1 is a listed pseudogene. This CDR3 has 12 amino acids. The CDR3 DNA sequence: TGCACCAGCAGCCAATTCCGGTACGAGCAGTACTTC. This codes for CTSSQFRYEQYF.

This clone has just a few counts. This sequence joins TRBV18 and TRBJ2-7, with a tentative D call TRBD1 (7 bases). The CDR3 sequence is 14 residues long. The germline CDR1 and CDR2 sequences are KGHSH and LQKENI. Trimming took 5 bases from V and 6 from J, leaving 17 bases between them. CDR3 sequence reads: CASSSRDSKGEQYF. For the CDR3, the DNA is TGTGCCAGCTCATCGCGGGACAGCAAAGGCGAGCAGTACTTC.

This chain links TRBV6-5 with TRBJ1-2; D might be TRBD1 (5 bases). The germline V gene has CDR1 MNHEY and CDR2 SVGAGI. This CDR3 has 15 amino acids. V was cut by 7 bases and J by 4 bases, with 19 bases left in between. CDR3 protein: CASMARGVALYGYTF. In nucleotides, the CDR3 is TGTGCCAGCATGGCCCGGGGGGTTGCCCTCTATGGCTACACCTTC.

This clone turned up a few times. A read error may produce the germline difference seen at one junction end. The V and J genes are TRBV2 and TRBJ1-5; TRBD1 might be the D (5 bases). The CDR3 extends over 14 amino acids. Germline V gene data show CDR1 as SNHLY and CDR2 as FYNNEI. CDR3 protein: CASSEAGSLQPQHF. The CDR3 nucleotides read TGTGCCAGCAGCGAAGCAGGGTCGCTTCAGCCCCAGCATTTT. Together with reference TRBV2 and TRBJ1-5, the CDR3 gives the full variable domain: EPEVTQTPSHQVTQMGQEVILRCVPISNHLYFYWYRQILGQKVEFLVSFYNNEISEKSEIFDDQFSVERPDGSNFTLKIRSTKLEDSAMYFCASSEAGSLQPQHFGDGTRLSIL.

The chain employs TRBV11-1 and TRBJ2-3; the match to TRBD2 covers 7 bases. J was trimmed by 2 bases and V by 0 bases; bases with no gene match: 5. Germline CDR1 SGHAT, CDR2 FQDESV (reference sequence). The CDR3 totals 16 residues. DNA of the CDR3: TGTGCCAGCAGCTTAGCCGGGACTATCCCCACAGATACGCAGTATTTT. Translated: CASSLAGTIPTDTQYF.

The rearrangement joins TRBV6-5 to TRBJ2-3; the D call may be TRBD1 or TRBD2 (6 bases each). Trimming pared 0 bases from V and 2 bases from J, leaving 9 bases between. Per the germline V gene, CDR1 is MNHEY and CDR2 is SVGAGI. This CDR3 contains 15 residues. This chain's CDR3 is CASSYSGGYTDTQYF. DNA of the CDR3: TGTGCCAGCAGTTACTCAGGGGGGTACACAGATACGCAGTATTTT.

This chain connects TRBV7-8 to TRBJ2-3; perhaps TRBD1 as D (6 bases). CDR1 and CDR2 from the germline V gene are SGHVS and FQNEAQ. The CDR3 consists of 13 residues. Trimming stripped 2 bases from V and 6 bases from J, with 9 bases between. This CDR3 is CASSLNQGDTQYF. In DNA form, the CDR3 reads TGTGCCAGCAGCTTAAACCAGGGGGATACGCAGTATTTT.

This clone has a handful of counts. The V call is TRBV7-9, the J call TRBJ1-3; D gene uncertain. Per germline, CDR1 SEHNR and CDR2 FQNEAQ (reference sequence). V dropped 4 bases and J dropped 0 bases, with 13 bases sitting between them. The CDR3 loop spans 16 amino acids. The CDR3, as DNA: TGTGCCAGCAGCTCCGGACTGCCGGCCTCTGGAAACACCATATATTTT. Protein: CASSSGLPASGNTIYF.

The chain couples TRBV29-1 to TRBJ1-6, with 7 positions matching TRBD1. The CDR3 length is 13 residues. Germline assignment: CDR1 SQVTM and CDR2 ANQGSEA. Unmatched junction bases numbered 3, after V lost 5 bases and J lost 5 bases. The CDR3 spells CSVSGGNNSPLHF. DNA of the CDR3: TGCAGCGTTTCAGGGGGAAATAATTCACCCCTCCACTTT.

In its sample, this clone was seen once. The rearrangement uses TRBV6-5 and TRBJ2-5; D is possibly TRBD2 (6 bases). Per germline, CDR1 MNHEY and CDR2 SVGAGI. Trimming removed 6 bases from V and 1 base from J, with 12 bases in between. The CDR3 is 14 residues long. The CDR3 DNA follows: TGTGCCAGCAGGCCCCTAGCGATCCAAGAGACCCAGTACTTC. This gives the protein CASRPLAIQETQYF.

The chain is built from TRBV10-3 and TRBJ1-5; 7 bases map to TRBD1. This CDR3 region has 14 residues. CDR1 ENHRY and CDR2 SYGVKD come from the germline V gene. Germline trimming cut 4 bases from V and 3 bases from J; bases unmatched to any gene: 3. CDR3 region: CAISAGTDNQPQHF. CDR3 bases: TGTGCCATCAGTGCCGGGACAGACAATCAGCCCCAGCATTTT.

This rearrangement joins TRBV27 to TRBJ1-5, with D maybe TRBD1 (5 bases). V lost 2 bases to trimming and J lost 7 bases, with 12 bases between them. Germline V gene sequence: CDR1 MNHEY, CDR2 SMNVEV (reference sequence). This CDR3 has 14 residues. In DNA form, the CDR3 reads TGTGCCAGCAGTTTAACGTCTCAGGGACAGCCCCAGCATTTT. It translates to CASSLTSQGQPQHF.

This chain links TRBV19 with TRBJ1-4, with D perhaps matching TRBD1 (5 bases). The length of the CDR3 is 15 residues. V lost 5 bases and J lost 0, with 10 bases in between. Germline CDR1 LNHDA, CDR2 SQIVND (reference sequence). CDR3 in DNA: TGTGCCAGTAGTGTCAGGGTTGCAACTAATGAAAAACTGTTTTTT. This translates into CASSVRVATNEKLFF.

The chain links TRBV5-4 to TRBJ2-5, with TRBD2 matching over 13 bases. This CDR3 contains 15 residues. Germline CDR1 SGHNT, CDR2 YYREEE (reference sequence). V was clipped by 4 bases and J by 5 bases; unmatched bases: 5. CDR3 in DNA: TGTGCCAGCAGCGGGACTAGCGGGATATCGGAGACCCAGTACTTC. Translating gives CASSGTSGISETQYF.

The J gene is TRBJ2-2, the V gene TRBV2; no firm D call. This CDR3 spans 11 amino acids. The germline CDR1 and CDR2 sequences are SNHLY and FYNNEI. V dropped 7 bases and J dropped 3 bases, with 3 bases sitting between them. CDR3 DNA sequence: TGTGCCAGCACAGACACCGGGGAGCTGTTTTTT. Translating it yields CASTDTGELFF.

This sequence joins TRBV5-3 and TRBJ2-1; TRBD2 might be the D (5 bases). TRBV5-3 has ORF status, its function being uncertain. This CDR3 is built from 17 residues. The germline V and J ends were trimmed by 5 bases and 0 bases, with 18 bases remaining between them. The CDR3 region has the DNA TGTGCCAGAAGTCAGTGGGGAGCCTCGAGCTCCTACAATGAGCAGTTCTTC. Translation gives CARSQWGASSSYNEQFF.

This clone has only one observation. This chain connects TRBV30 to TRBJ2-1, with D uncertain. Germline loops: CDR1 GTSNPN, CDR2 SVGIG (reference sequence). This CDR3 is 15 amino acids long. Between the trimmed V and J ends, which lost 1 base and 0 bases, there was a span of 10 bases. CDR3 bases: TGTGCCTGGAGTGGAGTCCAAAGCTCCTACAATGAGCAGTTCTTC. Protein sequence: CAWSGVQSSYNEQFF.

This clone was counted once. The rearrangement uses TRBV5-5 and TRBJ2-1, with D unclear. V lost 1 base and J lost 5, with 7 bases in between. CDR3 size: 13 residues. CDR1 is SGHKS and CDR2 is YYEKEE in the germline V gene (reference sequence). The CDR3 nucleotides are TGTGCCAGCAGCTTGTCGTTGCACAATGAGCAGTTCTTC. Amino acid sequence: CASSLSLHNEQFF. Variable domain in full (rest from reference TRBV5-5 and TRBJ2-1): DAGVTQSPTHLIKTRGQQVTLRCSPISGHKSVSWYQQVLGQGPQFIFQYYEKEERGRGNFPDRFSARQFPNYSSELNVNALLLGDSALYLCASSLSLHNEQFFGPGTRLTVL.

CDR3 region: CARKQGAVTNEKLFF. In nucleotides, the CDR3 is TGTGCCAGGAAACAGGGGGCCGTGACTAATGAAAAACTGTTTTTT. This chain uses TRBV27 with TRBJ1-4, with 9 bases fitting TRBD1. The CDR3 has 15 amino acids. V lost 9 bases to trimming and J lost 2 bases; unmatched junction nucleotides: 7. Germline CDR1 is MNHEY and CDR2 is SMNVEV (reference sequence).